A selection of T cell receptor beta chains follows, all from one sample in a study of control samples from healthy donors and cancer patients. The assay was immunoSEQ multiplex PCR, and TCRdb's table has in-frame clones only and misses some. Here the sample spans 75,000 to 100,000 clones, around 86% being singletons. The material sequenced was blood. The receptors here all came from a woman between 45 and 60 years old in good health. The CDR3 runs from the conserved cysteine through the conserved F or W. D genes are given only for firm matches. Expanded clones get a size class; other rows say once, few or many, or leave the size out.

size	V	J	length	D	CDR3	DNA
-	TRBV4-2	TRBJ1-6	17	TRBD1	CASSQDLRQGGGSPLHF	TGTGCCAGCAGCCAAGATTTGCGACAGGGGGGGGGTTCACCCCTCCACTTT
-	TRBV11-3	TRBJ2-3	13	TRBD2	CASSSGTSESQYF	TGTGCCAGCAGCTCCGGGACTAGTGAATCGCAGTATTTT
few	TRBV11-2	TRBJ1-6	17	TRBD1	CASRAITGGRRDSPLHF	TGTGCCAGCAGGGCGATCACAGGGGGGCGTCGGGATTCACCCCTCCACTTT
-	TRBV5-6	TRBJ1-4	15	TRBD1	CASSWGTGANEKLFF	TGTGCCAGCAGCTGGGGGACAGGGGCTAATGAAAAACTGTTTTTT
-	TRBV6-1	TRBJ1-1	16	TRBD1	CASSEVPGGTNTEAFF	TGTGCCAGCAGTGAAGTCCCAGGGGGAACGAACACTGAAGCTTTCTTT
-	TRBV2	TRBJ1-3	14	-	CASRGDGSVNTIYF	TGTGCCAGCAGGGGGGACGGGTCCGTGAACACCATATATTTT
-	TRBV4-1	TRBJ2-5	16	TRBD2	CASSPPVGGVGETQYF	TGCGCCAGCAGCCCCCCGGTGGGGGGGGTGGGTGAGACCCAGTACTTC
-	TRBV19	TRBJ1-2	15	-	CASSIDPERLRGYTF	TGTGCCAGTAGTATAGATCCCGAGCGGCTTCGGGGCTACACCTTC
-	TRBV6-5	TRBJ2-7	15	-	CASSSRQSTLYEQYF	TGTGCCAGCAGTTCCCGACAGTCGACTCTGTACGAGCAGTACTTC
-	TRBV6-1	TRBJ2-7	14	-	CASSEVFESYEQYF	TGTGCCAGCAGTGAAGTGTTCGAGTCCTACGAGCAGTACTTC
-	TRBV9	TRBJ2-1	16	TRBD1	CASSVERDRVYNEQFF	TGTGCCAGCAGCGTAGAGCGGGACAGGGTGTACAATGAGCAGTTCTTC
-	TRBV4-3	TRBJ2-5	18	-	CASSQEQVFSGNQETQYF	TGCGCCAGCAGCCAAGAGCAGGTGTTTAGCGGTAACCAAGAGACCCAGTACTTC
-	TRBV11-3	TRBJ1-2	13	-	CASSSRGAYGYTF	TGTGCCAGCAGTTCAAGGGGAGCCTATGGCTACACCTTC
-	TRBV3-1/TRBV3-2	TRBJ2-7	14	TRBD2	CASSPGTSGREQYF	TGTGCCAGCAGCCCTGGGACTAGCGGGAGGGAGCAGTACTTC
-	TRBV6-5	TRBJ1-6	14	TRBD1	CASSQTGSNSPLHF	TGTGCCAGCAGTCAGACAGGGAGTAATTCACCCCTCCACTTT
-	TRBV7-2	TRBJ1-5	15	-	CASSLDGRRNQPQHF	TGTGCCAGCAGCTTGGATGGCAGGAGGAATCAGCCCCAGCATTTT
-	TRBV6-5	TRBJ2-3	14	-	CASSLFRGTDTQYF	TGTGCCAGCAGTTTATTTCGGGGCACAGATACGCAGTATTTT